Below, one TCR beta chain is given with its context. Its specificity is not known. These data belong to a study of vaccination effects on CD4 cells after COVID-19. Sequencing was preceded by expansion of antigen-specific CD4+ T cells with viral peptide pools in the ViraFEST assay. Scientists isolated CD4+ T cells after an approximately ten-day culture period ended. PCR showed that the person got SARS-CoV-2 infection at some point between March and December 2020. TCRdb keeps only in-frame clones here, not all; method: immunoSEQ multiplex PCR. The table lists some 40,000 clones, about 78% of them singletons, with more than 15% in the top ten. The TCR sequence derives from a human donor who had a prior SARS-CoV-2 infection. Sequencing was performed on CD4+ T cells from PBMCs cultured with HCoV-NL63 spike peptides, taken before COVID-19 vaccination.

In DNA form, the CDR3 reads TGTGCCAGCGGGTCCGGGAATCAGCCCCAGCATTTT. It translates to CASGSGNQPQHF. The chain is built from TRBV2 and TRBJ1-5; D not certain. V lost 8 bases and J lost 4, with 9 bases in between. Germline V gene sequence: CDR1 SNHLY, CDR2 FYNNEI. The CDR3 length is 12 residues. Combining the CDR3 with reference TRBV2 and TRBJ1-5 gives the whole variable domain EPEVTQTPSHQVTQMGQEVILRCVPISNHLYFYWYRQILGQKVEFLVSFYNNEISEKSEIFDDQFSVERPDGSNFTLKIRSTKLEDSAMYFCASGSGNQPQHFGDGTRLSIL.